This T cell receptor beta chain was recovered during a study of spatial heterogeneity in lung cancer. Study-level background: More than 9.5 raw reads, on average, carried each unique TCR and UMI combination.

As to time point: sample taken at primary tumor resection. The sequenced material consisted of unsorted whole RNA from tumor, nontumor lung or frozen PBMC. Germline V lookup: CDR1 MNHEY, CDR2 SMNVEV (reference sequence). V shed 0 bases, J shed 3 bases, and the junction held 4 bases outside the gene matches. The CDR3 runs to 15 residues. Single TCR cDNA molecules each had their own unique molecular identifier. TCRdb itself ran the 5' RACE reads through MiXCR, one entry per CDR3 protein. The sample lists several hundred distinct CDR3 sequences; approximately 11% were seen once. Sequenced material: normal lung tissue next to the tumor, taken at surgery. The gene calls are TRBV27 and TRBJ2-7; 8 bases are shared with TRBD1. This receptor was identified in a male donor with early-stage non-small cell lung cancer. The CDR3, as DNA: TGTGCCAGCAGTTTATCCGGGACAGGTAACTACGAGCAGTACTTC. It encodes CASSLSGTGNYEQYF.